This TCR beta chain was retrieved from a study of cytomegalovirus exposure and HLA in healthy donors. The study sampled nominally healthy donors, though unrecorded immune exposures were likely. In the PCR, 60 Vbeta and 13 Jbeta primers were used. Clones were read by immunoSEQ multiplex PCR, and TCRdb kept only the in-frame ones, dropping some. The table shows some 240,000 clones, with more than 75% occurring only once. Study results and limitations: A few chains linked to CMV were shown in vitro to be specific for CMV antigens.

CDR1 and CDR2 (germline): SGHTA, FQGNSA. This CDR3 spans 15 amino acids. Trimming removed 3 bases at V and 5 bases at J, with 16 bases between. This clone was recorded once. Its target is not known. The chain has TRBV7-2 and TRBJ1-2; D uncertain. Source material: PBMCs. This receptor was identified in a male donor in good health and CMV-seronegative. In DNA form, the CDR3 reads TGTGCCAGCAGCTTCCCCGTGGTCAGGAGGTATGGCTACACCTTC. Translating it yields CASSFPVVRRYGYTF. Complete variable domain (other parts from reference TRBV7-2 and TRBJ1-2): GAGVSQSPSNKVTEKGKDVELRCDPISGHTALYWYRQSLGQGLEFLIYFQGNSAPDKSGLPSDRFSAERTGGSVSTLTIQRTQQEDSAVYLCASSFPVVRRYGYTFGSGTRLTVV.